The sequence of this TCR beta chain was determined in a study of blood T cell repertoires in COVID-19 (TCRdb year 2020). Some background on the complete study: Samples from collaborators originated in the United States, Italy and Spain and spanned both the acute and convalescent phases of COVID-19. The prospective study material was composed of cDNA or gDNA derived from T cells, B-cell-depleted T cells, or PBMCs. Deeply sampled blood TCRbeta repertoires from subjects exposed to, actively infected with, or recovered from COVID-19 were included in the dataset. The repertoires were made available in a free public database intended to serve as a resource for research on the immune response to SARS-CoV-2. Samples were obtained from the ongoing ImmuneRACE study (first 160 participants) and from about 1,300 subjects provided by 6 global collaborators. Sample metadata almost always included a de-identified subject ID, COVID-19 status, age in years and sex. Where HLA class I and class II types were available, the types were taken from metadata supplied by the sample provider, not from assay-based typing.

TCRbeta CDR3 regions were amplified from genomic DNA using the immunoSEQ Assay, a bias-controlled multiplex PCR. Under the source paper's analysis protocol: Nucleated cell counts per sample were estimated from amplification of reference gene primers within the assay. To quantify the absolute abundance of each unique TCRbeta CDR3 rearrangement, sequence reads were collapsed and filtered. For each sample, productive Simpson clonality was calculated as the square root of Simpson's diversity index across productive rearrangements. TCRdb retrieved this table from immuneACCESS and kept in-frame rearrangements only. Not all clones are present; in checked studies, unresolved V genes account for under half, and no reason is known for the remainder. That table gives V, J and clone size, and the DNA gave D and trimming. The sample data list fewer than 90,000 clones, and around 74% of these were observed just once. Just under 15% of the sample comes from the top ten.

Worth noting for this clone: The target of this receptor is not known. Base-call qualities are not available, and no considerably larger clone is one nucleotide away.

One collaborating source in Seattle enrolled patients while the patients were actively infected and followed the patients over time throughout the course of disease. The collaborating institutions used their own protocols to collect whole blood in K2EDTA tubes. For TCRbeta analysis, collaborators shipped samples in one of three forms: frozen whole blood, isolated PBMCs, or DNA extracted from either of those sample types. Study-level results and caveats: Clinical and demographic metadata were provided uncurated, with the amount varying by source and participant.

The CDR3, cysteine through phenylalanine, is 14 amino acids long. Of all the DNA, just the CDR3 is kept, 42 bases in frame from base 1. According to the germline V gene (reference sequence), CDR1 reads LNHDA and CDR2 reads SQIVND. Deletion took 6 bases off V and 9 bases off J, with a span of 15 bases between the germline ends. Sequenced sample: peripheral blood. Recombination connected TRBV19 to TRBJ1-6, with TRBD1 as a weak D call on 5 bases. The origin of this receptor is a man aged 55 to 70 with COVID-19, enrolled during active disease. The CDR3: CASSHRRSGSPLHF. The DNA sequence reads TGTGCCAGTAGCCACAGGAGATCAGGTTCACCCCTCCACTTT. The variable domain in full, with residues beyond the CDR3 obtained from the reference TRBV19 and TRBJ1-6 genes, is DGGITQSPKYLFRKEGQNVTLSCEQNLNHDAMYWYRQDPGQGLRLIYYSQIVNDFQKGDIAEGYSVSREKKESFPLTVTSAQKNPTAFYLCASSHRRSGSPLHFGNGTRLTVT.